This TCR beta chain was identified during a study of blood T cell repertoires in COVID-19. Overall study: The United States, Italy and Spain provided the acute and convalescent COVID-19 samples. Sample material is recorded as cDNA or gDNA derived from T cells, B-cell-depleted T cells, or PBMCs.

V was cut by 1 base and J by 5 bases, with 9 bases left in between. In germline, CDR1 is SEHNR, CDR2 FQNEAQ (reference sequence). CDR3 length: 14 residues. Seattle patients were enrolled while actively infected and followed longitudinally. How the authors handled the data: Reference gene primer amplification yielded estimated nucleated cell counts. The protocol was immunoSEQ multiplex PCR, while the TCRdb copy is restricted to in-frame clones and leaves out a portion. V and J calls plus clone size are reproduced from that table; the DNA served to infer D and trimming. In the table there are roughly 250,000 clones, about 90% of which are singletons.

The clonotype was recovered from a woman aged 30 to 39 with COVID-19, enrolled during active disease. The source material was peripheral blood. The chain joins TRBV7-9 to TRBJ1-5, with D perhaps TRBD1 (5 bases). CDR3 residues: CASSLGPGYQPQHF. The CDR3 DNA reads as TGTGCCAGCAGCTTAGGTCCAGGGTATCAGCCCCAGCATTTT.